This entry lists 13 T cell receptor beta chains sequenced from one sample in a study of blood T cell repertoires in COVID-19. Clones were sequenced by immunoSEQ multiplex PCR, and TCRdb holds only the in-frame ones, with some missing. The table lists 45,000 to 70,000 clones, about 76% of them singletons. The sample consisted of peripheral blood. These TCRs come from a woman older than 75 with active or convalescent COVID-19.

The sample holds a few counts of this clone. The chain couples TRBV9 to TRBJ2-5; D might be TRBD2 (5 bases). V lost 0 bases and J lost 4, with 13 bases in between. This CDR3 is built from 15 residues. Germline loops: CDR1 SGDLS, CDR2 YYNGEE. CDR3 nucleotide sequence: TGTGCCAGCAGCGTAGCTACCGGGATTGCAGAGACCCAGTACTTC. This codes for CASSVATGIAETQYF.

The chain combines TRBV5-1 with TRBJ1-1, with 8 bases lining up with TRBD1. The length of the CDR3 is 15 residues. V shed 2 bases and J 1 base; nucleotides not matched to a gene: 4. Germline lookup yields CDR1 SGHRS and CDR2 YFSETQ. In DNA, the CDR3 is TGCGCCAGCAGCTTAGGACAGGGCGCGAACACTGAAGCTTTCTTT. Its protein product is CASSLGQGANTEAFF. The complete variable domain, with remaining parts taken from reference TRBV5-1 and TRBJ1-1, reads KAGVTQTPRYLIKTRGQQVTLSCSPISGHRSVSWYQQTPGQGLQFLFEYFSETQRNKGNFPGRFSGRQFSNSRSEMNVSTLELGDSALYLCASSLGQGANTEAFFGQGTRLTVV.

The chain employs TRBV10-1 and TRBJ1-5; tentatively, D is TRBD1 (5 bases). V was clipped by 6 bases and J by 2 bases, with 11 bases between them. Germline V gene lookup returns CDR1 WNHNN and CDR2 SYGVQD (reference sequence). The CDR3 loop spans 14 amino acids. CDR3 in amino acids: CASRGDRGNQPQHF. CDR3 DNA: TGCGCCAGCAGAGGTGACAGAGGCAATCAGCCCCAGCATTTT.

The genes are TRBV15 and TRBJ1-3, with D hard to call. Germline loops: CDR1 LNHNV, CDR2 YYDKDF (reference sequence). Trimming removed 4 bases from V and 6 bases from J, with 16 bases in between. The CDR3 runs 15 residues. In nucleotides, the CDR3 is TGTGCCACCAGCACCGGGTTCAGTCTGGAAAACACCATATATTTT. The encoded protein is CATSTGFSLENTIYF.

This clone has just a few counts. The rearrangement uses TRBV3-1 (or the pseudogene TRBV3-2) and TRBJ1-6, with D unclear. In germline, CDR1 is LGHDT, CDR2 YNNKEL (reference sequence). Trimming cost V 0 bases and J 13 bases, with 7 bases left between them. This CDR3 comprises 12 residues. The CDR3, as DNA: TGTGCCAGCAGCCAAGATGTTAGTCCCCTCCACTTT. Amino acids: CASSQDVSPLHF.

The chain uses TRBV28 and TRBJ1-6, with D unclear. The V gene's germline CDR1 is MDHEN and CDR2 SYDVKM. The CDR3 loop spans 17 amino acids. V was pared by 6 bases and J by 0 bases, with 15 bases between. The CDR3 DNA reads TGTGCCAGCAGGACCAGGCAGATCCTCTCCTATAATTCACCCCTCCACTTT. This sequence encodes CASRTRQILSYNSPLHF.

The rearrangement uses TRBV28 and TRBJ1-4; no clear D. Germline V gene data show CDR1 as MDHEN and CDR2 as SYDVKM. This CDR3 comprises 14 residues. The V end lost 8 bases, the J end lost 0 bases, and 10 bases lay between the germline ends. CDR3 residues: CASGMRTTNEKLFF. CDR3 in DNA: TGTGCCAGCGGTATGAGGACAACTAATGAAAAACTGTTTTTT. The full variable domain, rest sourced from reference TRBV28 and TRBJ1-4, is DVKVTQSSRYLVKRTGEKVFLECVQDMDHENMFWYRQDPGLGLRLIYFSYDVKMKEKGDIPEGYSVSREKKERFSLILESASTNQTSMYLCASGMRTTNEKLFFGSGTQLSVL.

V is TRBV6-5 and J is TRBJ2-5; 7 bases match TRBD1. The CDR3 sequence is 12 residues long. Unmatched junction bases numbered 2, after V lost 10 bases and J lost 0 bases. CDR1 is MNHEY, CDR2 SVGAGI, per germline. The DNA of the CDR3 is TGTGCCACAGGGGGTTACCAAGAGACCCAGTACTTC. Its translation is CATGGYQETQYF.

The chain carries TRBV5-4 and TRBJ2-5; weak D call: TRBD2 (6 bases). The V gene's germline CDR1 is SGHNT and CDR2 YYREEE (reference sequence). Trimming took off 4 bases at V and 2 bases at J, with 12 bases between the two ends. The CDR3 covers 14 residues. The CDR3 sequence: CASSPGGTQETQYF. In DNA form, the CDR3 reads TGTGCCAGCAGCCCCGGGGGTACTCAAGAGACCCAGTACTTC.

V and J are TRBV4-3 and TRBJ1-5; TRBD1 might be the D (5 bases). The length of the CDR3 is 13 residues. The germline gives CDR1 LGHNA, CDR2 YSLEER. The V and J ends lost 0 bases and 10 bases respectively, with 10 bases between them. DNA for the CDR3: TGCGCCAGCAGCCAAGATCGAAGGGGTCCCCAGCATTTT. It translates to CASSQDRRGPQHF.

Comment on this clone: One junction end disagrees with the germline gene, perhaps due to a read error. The chain uses TRBV19 and TRBJ1-1; 8 bases map to TRBD1. The CDR3 contains 12 residues. The germline CDR1 and CDR2 sequences are LNHDA and SQIVND (reference sequence). CDR3 residues: CASSTWDRKACF. The CDR3 nucleotides read TGTGCCAGTAGTACCTGGGACAGGAAAGCTTGCTTT. Complete variable domain (other parts from reference TRBV19 and TRBJ1-1): DGGITQSPKYLFRKEGQNVTLSCEQNLNHDAMYWYRQDPGQGLRLIYYSQIVNDFQKGDIAEGYSVSREKKESFPLTVTSAQKNPTAFYLCASSTWDRKACFGQGTRLTVV.

V and J are TRBV20-1 and TRBJ1-4; D remains unclear. The V and J ends lost 5 bases and 2 bases respectively, with 3 bases between them. This CDR3 is built from 11 residues. CDR1 is DFQATT, CDR2 SNEGSKA, per germline (reference sequence). CDR3 residues: CSARTNEKLFF. DNA for the CDR3: TGCAGTGCTCGGACTAATGAAAAACTGTTTTTT.

This CDR3 is CASRLDRSNTGELFF. In DNA, the CDR3 is TGTGCCAGCAGGTTGGACAGGTCTAACACCGGGGAGCTGTTTTTT. The J gene is TRBJ2-2, the V gene TRBV2; 7 bases match TRBD1. The CDR3 is made up of 15 amino acids. J was trimmed by 2 bases and V by 6 bases; bases with no gene match: 6. The germline V gene has CDR1 SNHLY and CDR2 FYNNEI.